This T cell receptor (beta chain) originates from a study of tumor-infiltrating lymphocytes in primary liver carcinoma. A constant-region primer served to make TCR beta cDNA from about 530 ng total RNA. Slightly modified ARM-PCR served as the procedure for the TCR beta libraries. These libraries came from three rounds of nested multiplex PCR. TCRdb used MiXCR to reprocess the multiplex PCR reads, holding one entry per CDR3 protein. Of fewer than 30,000 distinct CDR3 sequences listed, around three quarters are singletons. As concerns this clonotype: Its target is unknown.

Points from the study as a whole: The study found only about 7-24% of top clones in all five tumor regions. Relative to tumor region pairs, the tumor-adjacent and tumor-blood pairs showed overlap that was lower.

Investigators took RNA and DNA out together from approximately 22-30 mg of unsorted bulk tissue. All tumor samples contained more than 85% viable tumor cells. The sequencing input was liver tumor tissue from sampling region 3. Documented subset: tumor region T3, left-lateral pole. The sequence was obtained from a man aged 35-49 years with primary liver carcinoma and hepatitis B virus infection.

The CDR3 region is CASSLVVGDWGDTQYF. The CDR3 nucleotides read TGCGCCAGCAGCTTAGTAGTGGGGGATTGGGGAGATACGCAGTATTTT. The V and J genes are TRBV5-1 and TRBJ2-3, with D perhaps given as TRBD1 or TRBD2 (5 bases each). This CDR3 is 16 amino acids long. Per the germline V gene, CDR1 is SGHRS and CDR2 is YFSETQ. The V end was cut by 2 bases, the J end by 5 bases, with 18 bases between. The whole variable domain, remainder taken from reference TRBV5-1 and TRBJ2-3, is KAGVTQTPRYLIKTRGQQVTLSCSPISGHRSVSWYQQTPGQGLQFLFEYFSETQRNKGNFPGRFSGRQFSNSRSEMNVSTLELGDSALYLCASSLVVGDWGDTQYFGPGTRLTVL.